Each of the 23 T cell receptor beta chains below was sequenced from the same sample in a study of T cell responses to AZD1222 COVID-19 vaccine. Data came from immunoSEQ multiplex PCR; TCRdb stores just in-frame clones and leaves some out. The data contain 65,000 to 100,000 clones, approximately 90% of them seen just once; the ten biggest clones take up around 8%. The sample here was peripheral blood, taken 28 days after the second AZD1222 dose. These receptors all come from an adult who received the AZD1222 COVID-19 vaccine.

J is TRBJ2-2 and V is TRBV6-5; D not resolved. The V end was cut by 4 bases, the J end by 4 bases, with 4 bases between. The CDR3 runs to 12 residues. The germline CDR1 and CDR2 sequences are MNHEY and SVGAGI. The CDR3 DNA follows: TGTGCCAGCAGTTCAACCACCGGGGAGCTGTTTTTT. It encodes CASSSTTGELFF.

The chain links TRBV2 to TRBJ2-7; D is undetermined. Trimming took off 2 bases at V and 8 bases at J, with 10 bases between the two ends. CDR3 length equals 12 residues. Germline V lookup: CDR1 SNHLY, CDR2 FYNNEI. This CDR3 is CASSELTPQQYF. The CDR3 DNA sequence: TGTGCCAGCAGTGAACTAACACCGCAGCAGTACTTC. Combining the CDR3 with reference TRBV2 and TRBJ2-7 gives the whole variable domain EPEVTQTPSHQVTQMGQEVILRCVPISNHLYFYWYRQILGQKVEFLVSFYNNEISEKSEIFDDQFSVERPDGSNFTLKIRSTKLEDSAMYFCASSELTPQQYFGPGTRLTVT.

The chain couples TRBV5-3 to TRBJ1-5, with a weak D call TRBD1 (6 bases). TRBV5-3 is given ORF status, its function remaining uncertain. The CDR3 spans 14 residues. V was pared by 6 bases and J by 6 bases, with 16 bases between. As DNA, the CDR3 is TGTGCCAGAAAGGGCAGGGGAAGGACTCAGCCCCAGCATTTT. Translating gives CARKGRGRTQPQHF.

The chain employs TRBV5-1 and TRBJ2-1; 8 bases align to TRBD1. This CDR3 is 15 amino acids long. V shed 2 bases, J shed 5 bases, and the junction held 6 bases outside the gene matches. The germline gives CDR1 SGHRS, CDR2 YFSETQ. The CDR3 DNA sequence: TGCGCCAGCAGCTTCAGACAGGGGCTCCACAATGAGCAGTTCTTC. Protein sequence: CASSFRQGLHNEQFF.

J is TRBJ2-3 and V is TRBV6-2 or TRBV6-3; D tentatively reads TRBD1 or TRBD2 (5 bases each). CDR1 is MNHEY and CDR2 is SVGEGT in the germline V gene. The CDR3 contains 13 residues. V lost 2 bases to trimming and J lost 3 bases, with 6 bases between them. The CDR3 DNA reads TGTGCCAGCAGTTACGGGGGTACAGATACGCAGTATTTT. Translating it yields CASSYGGTDTQYF.

CDR3 DNA sequence: TGTGCCAGCAGTTACGCAGTCCCATCTGGTGAGCAGTTCTTC. Residues: CASSYAVPSGEQFF. The chain is built from TRBV6-5 and TRBJ2-1, with D hard to call. The CDR3 is made up of 14 amino acids. From germline, CDR1 is MNHEY and CDR2 SVGAGI. V lost 2 bases and J 9 bases, leaving 14 bases between the germline ends.

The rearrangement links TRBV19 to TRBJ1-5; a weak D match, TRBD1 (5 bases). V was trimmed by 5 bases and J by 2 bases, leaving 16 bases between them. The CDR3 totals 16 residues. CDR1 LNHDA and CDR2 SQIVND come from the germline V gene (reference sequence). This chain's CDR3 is CASSVRVGAGNQPQHF. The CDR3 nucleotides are TGTGCCAGTAGTGTCAGGGTGGGTGCGGGCAATCAGCCCCAGCATTTT.

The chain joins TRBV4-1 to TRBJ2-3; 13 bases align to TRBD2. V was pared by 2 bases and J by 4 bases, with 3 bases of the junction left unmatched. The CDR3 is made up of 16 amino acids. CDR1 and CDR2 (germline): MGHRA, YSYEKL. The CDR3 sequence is CASSQRTSGSADTQYF. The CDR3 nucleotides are TGCGCCAGCAGCCAACGGACTAGCGGGAGTGCAGATACGCAGTATTTT.

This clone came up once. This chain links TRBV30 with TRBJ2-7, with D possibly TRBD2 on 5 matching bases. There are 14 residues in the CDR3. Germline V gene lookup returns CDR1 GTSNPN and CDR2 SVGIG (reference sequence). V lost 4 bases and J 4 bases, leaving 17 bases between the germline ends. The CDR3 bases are TGTGCCTGGACGGTTCCGGGGAGAGGATACGAGCAGTACTTC. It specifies CAWTVPGRGYEQYF.

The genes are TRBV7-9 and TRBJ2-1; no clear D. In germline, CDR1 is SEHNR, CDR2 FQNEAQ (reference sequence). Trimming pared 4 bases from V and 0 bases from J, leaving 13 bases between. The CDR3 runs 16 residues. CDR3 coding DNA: TGTGCCAGCAGCTCCAAGACGGAAAGCTCCTACAATGAGCAGTTCTTC. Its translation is CASSSKTESSYNEQFF.

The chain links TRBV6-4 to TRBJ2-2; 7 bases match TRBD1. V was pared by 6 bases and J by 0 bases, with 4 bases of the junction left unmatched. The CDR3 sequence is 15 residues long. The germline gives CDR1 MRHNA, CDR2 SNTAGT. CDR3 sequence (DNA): TGTGCCAGCAGCTCCGGGACAGCGAACACCGGGGAGCTGTTTTTT. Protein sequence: CASSSGTANTGELFF.

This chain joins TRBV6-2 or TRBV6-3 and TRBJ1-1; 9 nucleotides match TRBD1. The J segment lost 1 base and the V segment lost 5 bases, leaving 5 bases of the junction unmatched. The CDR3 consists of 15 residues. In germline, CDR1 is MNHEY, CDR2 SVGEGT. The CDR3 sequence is CASSHRGRGNTEAFF. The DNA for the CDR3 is TGTGCCAGCAGTCACAGGGGGCGCGGGAACACTGAAGCTTTCTTT.

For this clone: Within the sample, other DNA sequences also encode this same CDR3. The CDR3 spells CASSFGGSYEQYF. Written as DNA, the CDR3 is TGTGCCAGCAGTTTCGGGGGGTCCTACGAGCAGTACTTC. The chain links TRBV28 to TRBJ2-7; TRBD2 aligns across 7 bases. The CDR3 sequence is 13 residues long. Germline V gives CDR1 MDHEN, CDR2 SYDVKM. With 3 bases clipped from V and 1 base from J, the junction kept 0 bases outside the gene matches.

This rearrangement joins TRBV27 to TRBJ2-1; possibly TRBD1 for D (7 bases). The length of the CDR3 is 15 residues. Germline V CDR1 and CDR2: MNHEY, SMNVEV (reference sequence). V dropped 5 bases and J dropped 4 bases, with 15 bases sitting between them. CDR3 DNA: TGTGCCAGCAGTCCGCGGGACAGCTATTACAATGAGCAGTTCTTC. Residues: CASSPRDSYYNEQFF.

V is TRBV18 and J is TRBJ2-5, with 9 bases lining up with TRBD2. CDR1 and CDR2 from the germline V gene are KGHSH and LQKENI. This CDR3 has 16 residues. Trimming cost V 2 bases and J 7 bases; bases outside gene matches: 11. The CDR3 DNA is TGTGCCAGCTCACCATCCTCGGGACTAGCAGGGGGGACCCAGTACTTC. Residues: CASSPSSGLAGGTQYF.

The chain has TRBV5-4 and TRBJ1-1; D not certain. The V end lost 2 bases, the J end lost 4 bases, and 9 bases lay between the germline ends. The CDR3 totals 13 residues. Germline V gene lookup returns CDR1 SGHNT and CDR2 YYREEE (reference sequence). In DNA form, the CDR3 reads TGTGCCAGCAGCTTTGACTTGAGCACTGAAGCTTTCTTT. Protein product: CASSFDLSTEAFF.

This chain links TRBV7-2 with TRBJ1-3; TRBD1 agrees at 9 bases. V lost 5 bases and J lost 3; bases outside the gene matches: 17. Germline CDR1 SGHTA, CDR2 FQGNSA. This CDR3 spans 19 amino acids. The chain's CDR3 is CASSPVGPTGQGLGNTIYF. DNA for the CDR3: TGTGCCAGCAGCCCGGTGGGCCCAACGGGACAGGGACTTGGAAACACCATATATTTT.

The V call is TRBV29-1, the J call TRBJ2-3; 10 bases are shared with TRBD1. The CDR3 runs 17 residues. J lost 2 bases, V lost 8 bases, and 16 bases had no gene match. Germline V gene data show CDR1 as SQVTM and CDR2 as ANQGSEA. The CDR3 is CSFSSPGQGSPTDTQYF. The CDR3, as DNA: TGCAGCTTTTCCTCACCGGGACAGGGGAGTCCCACAGATACGCAGTATTTT.

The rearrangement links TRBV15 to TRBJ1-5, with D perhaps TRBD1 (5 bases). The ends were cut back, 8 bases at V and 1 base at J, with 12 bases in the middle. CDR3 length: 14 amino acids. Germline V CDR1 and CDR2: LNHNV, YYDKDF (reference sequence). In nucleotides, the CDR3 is TGTGCCACCGCCGGGGCGGGGAGCAATCAGCCCCAGCATTTT. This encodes CATAGAGSNQPQHF.

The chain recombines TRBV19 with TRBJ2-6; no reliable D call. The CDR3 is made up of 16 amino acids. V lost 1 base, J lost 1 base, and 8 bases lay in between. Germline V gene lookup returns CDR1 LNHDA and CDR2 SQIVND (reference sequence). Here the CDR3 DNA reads TGTGCCAGTAGTATAGTTGCGGAGTCTGGGGCCAACGTCCTGACTTTC. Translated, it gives CASSIVAESGANVLTF.

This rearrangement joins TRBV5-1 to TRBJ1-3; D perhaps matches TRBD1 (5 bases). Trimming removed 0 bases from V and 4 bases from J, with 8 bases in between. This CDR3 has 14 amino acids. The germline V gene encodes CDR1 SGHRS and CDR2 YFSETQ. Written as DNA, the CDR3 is TGCGCCAGCAGCTTGGCCAACAGGGGAAACACCATATATTTT. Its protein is CASSLANRGNTIYF.

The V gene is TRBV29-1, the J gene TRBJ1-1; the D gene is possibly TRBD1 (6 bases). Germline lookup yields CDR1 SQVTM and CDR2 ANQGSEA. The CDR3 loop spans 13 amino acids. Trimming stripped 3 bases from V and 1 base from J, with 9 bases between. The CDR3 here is CSVDRGANTEAFF. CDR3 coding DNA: TGCAGCGTTGACAGGGGCGCGAACACTGAAGCTTTCTTT.

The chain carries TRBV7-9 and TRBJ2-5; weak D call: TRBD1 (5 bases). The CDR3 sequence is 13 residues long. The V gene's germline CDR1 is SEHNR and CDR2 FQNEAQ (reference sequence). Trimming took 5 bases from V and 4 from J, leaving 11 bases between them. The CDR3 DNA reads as TGTGCCAGCAGCCCAGGGAACGTAGAGACCCAGTACTTC. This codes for CASSPGNVETQYF.